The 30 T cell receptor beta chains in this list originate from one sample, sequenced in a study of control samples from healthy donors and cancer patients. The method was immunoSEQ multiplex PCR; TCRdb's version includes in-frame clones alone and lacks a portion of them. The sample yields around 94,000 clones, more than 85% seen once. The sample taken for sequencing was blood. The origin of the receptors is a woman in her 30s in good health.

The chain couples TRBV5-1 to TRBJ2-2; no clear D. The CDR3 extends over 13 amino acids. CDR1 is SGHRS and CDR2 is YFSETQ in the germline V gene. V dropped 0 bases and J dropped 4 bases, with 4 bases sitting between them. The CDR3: CASSLEVTGELFF. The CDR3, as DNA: TGCGCCAGCAGCTTGGAGGTCACCGGGGAGCTGTTTTTT.

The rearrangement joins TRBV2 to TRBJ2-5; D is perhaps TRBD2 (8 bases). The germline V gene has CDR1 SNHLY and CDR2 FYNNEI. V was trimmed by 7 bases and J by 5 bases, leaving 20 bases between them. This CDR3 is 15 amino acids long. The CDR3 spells CASTRGAGGLETQYF. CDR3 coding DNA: TGTGCCAGCACCAGGGGGGCGGGAGGTTTGGAGACCCAGTACTTC.

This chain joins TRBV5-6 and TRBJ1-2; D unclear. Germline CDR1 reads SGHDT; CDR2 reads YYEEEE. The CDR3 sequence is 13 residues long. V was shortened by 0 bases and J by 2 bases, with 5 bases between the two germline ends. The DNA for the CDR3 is TGTGCCAGCAGCTTGGATGGCAACTATGGCTACACCTTC. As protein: CASSLDGNYGYTF.

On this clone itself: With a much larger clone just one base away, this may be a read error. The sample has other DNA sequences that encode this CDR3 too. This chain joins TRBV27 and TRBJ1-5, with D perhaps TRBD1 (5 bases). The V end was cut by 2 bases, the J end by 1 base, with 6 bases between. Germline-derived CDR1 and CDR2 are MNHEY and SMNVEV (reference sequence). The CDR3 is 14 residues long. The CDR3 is CASSLQGSNQPQHF. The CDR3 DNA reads TGTGCCAGCAGTTTACAGGGAAGCAATCAGCCCCAGCATTTT.

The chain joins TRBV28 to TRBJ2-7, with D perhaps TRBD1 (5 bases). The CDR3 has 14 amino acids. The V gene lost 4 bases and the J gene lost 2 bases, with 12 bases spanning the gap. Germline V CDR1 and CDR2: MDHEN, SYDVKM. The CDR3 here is CASSSGYQPYEQYF. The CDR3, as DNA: TGTGCCAGCAGTTCAGGGTATCAGCCCTACGAGCAGTACTTC.

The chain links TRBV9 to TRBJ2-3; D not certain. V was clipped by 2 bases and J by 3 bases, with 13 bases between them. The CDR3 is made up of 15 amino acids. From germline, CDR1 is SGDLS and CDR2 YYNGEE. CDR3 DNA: TGTGCCAGCAGCGTGCTCGGGTCCCGGACAGATACGCAGTATTTT. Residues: CASSVLGSRTDTQYF.

In DNA form, the CDR3 reads TGTGCCAGCAGCCCTTCGGCCCACGATGAGCAGTTCTTC. Translation gives CASSPSAHDEQFF. The chain recombines TRBV12-3 or TRBV12-4 with TRBJ2-1; no clear D gene. This CDR3 region has 13 residues. Between the trimmed V and J ends, which lost 6 bases and 8 bases, there was a span of 14 bases.

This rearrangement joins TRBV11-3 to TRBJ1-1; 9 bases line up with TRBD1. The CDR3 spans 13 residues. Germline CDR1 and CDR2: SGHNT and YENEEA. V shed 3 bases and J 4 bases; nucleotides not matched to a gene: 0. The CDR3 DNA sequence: TGTGCCAGCAGCTTGACAGGGGGCACTGAAGCTTTCTTT. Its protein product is CASSLTGGTEAFF.

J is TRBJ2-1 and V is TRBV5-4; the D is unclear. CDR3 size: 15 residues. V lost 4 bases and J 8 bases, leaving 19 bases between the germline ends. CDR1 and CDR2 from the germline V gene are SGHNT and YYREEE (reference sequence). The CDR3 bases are TGTGCCAGCAGCACAAGGACCCGAACCTCCGATGAGCAGTTCTTC. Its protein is CASSTRTRTSDEQFF.

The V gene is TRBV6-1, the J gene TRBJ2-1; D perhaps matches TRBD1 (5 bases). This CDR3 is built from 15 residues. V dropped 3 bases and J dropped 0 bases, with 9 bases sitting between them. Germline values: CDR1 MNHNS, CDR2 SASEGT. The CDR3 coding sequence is TGTGCCAGCAGTGATCAGGGATACTCCTACAATGAGCAGTTCTTC. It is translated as CASSDQGYSYNEQFF.

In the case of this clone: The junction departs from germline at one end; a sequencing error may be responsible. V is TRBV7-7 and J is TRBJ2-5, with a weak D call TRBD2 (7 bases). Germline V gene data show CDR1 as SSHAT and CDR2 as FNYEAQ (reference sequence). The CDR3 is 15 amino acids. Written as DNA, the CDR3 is TGTGCTAGCAGCTTAGGGGGGGGGTTTGGAGAGACCCAGTACTTC. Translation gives CASSLGGGFGETQYF.

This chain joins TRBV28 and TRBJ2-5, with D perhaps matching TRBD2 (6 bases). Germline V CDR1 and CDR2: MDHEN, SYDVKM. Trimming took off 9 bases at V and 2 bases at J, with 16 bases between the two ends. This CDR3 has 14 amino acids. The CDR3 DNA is TGTGCCAGTTCAAGGGACTCCTTGCAAGAGACCCAGTACTTC. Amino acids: CASSRDSLQETQYF.

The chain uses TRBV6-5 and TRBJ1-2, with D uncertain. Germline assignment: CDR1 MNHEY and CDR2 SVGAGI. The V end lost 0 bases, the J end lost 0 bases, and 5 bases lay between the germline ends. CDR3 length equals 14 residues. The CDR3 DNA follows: TGTGCCAGCAGTTACTCGGGCCCTAACTATGGCTACACCTTC. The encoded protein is CASSYSGPNYGYTF.

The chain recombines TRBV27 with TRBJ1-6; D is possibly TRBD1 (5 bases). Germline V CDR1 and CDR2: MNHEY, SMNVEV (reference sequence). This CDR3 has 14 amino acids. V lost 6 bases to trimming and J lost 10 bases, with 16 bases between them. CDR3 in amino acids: CASSRGTLASPLHF. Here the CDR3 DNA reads TGTGCCAGCAGCCGCGGGACGCTTGCCTCACCCCTCCACTTT.

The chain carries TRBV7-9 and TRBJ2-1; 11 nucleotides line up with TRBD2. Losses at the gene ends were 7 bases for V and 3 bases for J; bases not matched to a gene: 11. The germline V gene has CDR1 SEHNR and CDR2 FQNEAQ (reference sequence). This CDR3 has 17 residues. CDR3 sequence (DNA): TGTGCCAGCACCCAAAGGTATAGCGGGGGGGACTACAATGAGCAGTTCTTC. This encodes CASTQRYSGGDYNEQFF.

Here the CDR3 DNA reads TGTGCCACCAAAGGGCGACCTAACACAGATACGCAGTATTTT. Translating gives CATKGRPNTDTQYF. J is TRBJ2-3 and V is TRBV28; D is undetermined. The CDR3 has 14 residues. CDR1 and CDR2 (germline): MDHEN, SYDVKM. V was clipped by 10 bases and J by 2 bases, with 16 bases between them.

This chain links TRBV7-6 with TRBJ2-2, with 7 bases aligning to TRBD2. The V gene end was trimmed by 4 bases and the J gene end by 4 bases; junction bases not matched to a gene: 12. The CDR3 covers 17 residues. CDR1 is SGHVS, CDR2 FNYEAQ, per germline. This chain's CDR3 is CASSSTIGDYLTGELFF. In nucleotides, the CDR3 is TGTGCCAGCAGCTCCACGATCGGGGACTACCTCACCGGGGAGCTGTTTTTT.

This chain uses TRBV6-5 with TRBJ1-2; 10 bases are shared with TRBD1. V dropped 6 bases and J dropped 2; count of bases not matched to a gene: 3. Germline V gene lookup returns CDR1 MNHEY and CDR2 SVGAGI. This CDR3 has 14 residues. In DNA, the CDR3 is TGTGCCAGCAGGGAGACAGGGGGCAACTATGGCTACACCTTC. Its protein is CASRETGGNYGYTF.

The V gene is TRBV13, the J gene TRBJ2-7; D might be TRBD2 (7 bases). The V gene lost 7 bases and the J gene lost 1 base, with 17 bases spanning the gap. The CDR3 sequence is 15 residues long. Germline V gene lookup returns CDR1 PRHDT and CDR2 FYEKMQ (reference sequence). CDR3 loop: CASTKGGGSSYEQYF. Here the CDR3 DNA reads TGTGCCAGCACGAAGGGGGGCGGGAGTTCCTACGAGCAGTACTTC. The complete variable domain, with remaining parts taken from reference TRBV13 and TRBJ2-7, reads AAGVIQSPRHLIKEKRETATLKCYPIPRHDTVYWYQQGPGQDPQFLISFYEKMQSDKGSIPDRFSAQQFSDYHSELNMSSLELGDSALYFCASTKGGGSSYEQYFGPGTRLTVT.

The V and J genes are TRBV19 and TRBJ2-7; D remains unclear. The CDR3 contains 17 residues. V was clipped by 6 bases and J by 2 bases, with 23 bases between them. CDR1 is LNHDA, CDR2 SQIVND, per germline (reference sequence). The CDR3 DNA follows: TGTGCCAGTAGCACCCAAATGGGTAGCTTCTCCGCCTACGAGCAGTACTTC. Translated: CASSTQMGSFSAYEQYF.

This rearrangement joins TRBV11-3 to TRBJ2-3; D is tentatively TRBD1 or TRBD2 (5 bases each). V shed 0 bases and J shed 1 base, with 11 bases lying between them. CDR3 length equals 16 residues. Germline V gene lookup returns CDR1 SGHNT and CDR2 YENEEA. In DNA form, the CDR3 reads TGTGCCAGCAGCTTAGATCTGTTGGGGGGCACAGATACGCAGTATTTT. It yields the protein CASSLDLLGGTDTQYF.

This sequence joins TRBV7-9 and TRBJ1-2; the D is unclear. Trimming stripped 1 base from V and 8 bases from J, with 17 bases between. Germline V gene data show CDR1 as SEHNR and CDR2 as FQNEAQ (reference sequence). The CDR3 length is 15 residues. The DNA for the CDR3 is TGTGCCAGCAGCTTAGGAGAGCAGCGGACCGGGGGCTACACCTTC. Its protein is CASSLGEQRTGGYTF.

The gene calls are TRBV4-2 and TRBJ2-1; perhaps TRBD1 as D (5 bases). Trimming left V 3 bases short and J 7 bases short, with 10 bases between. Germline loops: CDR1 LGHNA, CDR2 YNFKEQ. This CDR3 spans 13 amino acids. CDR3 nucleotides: TGTGCCAGCAGCCAGGGGCGGCATAATGAGCAGTTCTTC. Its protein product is CASSQGRHNEQFF.

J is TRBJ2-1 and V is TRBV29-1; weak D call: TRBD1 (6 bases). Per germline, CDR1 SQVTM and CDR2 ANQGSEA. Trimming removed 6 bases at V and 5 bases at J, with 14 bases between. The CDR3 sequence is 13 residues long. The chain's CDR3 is CSVLQGHHNEQFF. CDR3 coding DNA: TGCAGCGTATTACAGGGACACCACAATGAGCAGTTCTTC.

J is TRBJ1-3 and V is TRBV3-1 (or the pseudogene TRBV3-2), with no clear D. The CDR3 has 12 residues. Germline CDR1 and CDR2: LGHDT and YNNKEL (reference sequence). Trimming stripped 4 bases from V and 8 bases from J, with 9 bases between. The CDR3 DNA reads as TGTGCCAGCAGCCCCGGGCTCTACACCATATATTTT. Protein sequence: CASSPGLYTIYF.

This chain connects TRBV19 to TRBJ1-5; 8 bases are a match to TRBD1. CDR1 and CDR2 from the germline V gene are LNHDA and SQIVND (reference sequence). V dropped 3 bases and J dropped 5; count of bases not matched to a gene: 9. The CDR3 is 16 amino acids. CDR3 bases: TGTGCCAGTAGTATCGGACGGACAGGGCTCTATCAGCCCCAGCATTTT. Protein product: CASSIGRTGLYQPQHF.

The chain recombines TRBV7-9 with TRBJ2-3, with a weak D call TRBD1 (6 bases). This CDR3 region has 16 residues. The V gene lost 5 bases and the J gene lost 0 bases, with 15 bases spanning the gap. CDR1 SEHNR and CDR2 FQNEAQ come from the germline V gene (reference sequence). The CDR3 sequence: CASSSRRTVSTDTQYF. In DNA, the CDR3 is TGTGCCAGCAGCAGCCGCCGGACAGTTAGCACAGATACGCAGTATTTT.

CDR3 nucleotide sequence: TGCAGCGTAGCGGGACCTGCAACTAATGAAAAACTGTTTTTT. Its protein product is CSVAGPATNEKLFF. This sequence joins TRBV29-1 and TRBJ1-4, with a tentative D call TRBD1 (5 bases). Trimming shortened V by 6 bases and J by 0 bases, and 11 bases separated the two germline ends. Germline loops: CDR1 SQVTM, CDR2 ANQGSEA. The CDR3 covers 14 residues.

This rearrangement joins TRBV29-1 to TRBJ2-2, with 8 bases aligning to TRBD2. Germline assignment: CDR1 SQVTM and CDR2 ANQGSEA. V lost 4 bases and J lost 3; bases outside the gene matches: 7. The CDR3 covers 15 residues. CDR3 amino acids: CSVVSERGYTGELFF. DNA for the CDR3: TGCAGCGTTGTTTCCGAGCGGGGGTACACCGGGGAGCTGTTTTTT.

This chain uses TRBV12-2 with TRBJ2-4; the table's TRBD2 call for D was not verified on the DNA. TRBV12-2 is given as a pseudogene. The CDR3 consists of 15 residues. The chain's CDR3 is CASRSVSGAKNIQYF. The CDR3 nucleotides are TGTGCAAGTCGCTCTGTAAGCGGGGCCAAAAACATTCAGTACTTC.